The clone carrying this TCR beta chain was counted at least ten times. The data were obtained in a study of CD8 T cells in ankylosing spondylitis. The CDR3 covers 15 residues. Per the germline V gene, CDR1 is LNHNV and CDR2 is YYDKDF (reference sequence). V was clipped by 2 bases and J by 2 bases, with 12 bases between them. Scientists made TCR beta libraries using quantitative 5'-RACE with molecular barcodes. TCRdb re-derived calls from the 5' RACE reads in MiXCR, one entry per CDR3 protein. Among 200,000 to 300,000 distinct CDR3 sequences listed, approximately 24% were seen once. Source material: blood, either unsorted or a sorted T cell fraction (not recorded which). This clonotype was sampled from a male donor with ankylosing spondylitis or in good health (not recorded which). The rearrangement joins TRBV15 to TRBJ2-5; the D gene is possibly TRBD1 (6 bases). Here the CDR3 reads CATSRTPRGQETQYF. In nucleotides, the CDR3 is TGTGCCACCAGCAGAACCCCGAGGGGGCAAGAGACCCAGTACTTC. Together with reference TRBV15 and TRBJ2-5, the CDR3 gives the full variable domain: DAMVIQNPRYQVTQFGKPVTLSCSQTLNHNVMYWYQQKSSQAPKLLFHYYDKDFNNEADTPDNFQSRRPNTSFCFLDIRSPGLGDTAMYLCATSRTPRGQETQYFGPGTRLLVL.